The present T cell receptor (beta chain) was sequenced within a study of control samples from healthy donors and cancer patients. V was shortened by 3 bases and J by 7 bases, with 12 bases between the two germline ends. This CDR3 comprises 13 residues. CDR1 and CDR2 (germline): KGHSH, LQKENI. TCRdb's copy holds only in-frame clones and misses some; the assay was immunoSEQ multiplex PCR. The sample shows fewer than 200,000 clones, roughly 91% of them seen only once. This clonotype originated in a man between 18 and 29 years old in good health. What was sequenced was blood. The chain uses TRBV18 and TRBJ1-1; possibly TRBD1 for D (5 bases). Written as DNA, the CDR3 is TGTGCCAGCTCACCGGTTCGGGGGAGTGAAGCTTTCTTT. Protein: CASSPVRGSEAFF. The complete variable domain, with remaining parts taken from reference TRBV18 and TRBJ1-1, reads NAGVMQNPRHLVRRRGQEARLRCSPMKGHSHVYWYRQLPEEGLKFMVYLQKENIIDESGMPKERFSAEFPKEGPSILRIQQVVRGDSAAYFCASSPVRGSEAFFGQGTRLTVV.